The clone carrying this T cell receptor beta chain was observed a handful of times. The target antigen is unknown. The sample's time point: newly diagnosed GD, antithyroid drugs for less than 3 months. PBMC-extracted RNA yielded the TCR library. Each patient gave Nine milliliters of EDTA-anticoagulated peripheral blood. Building the TCR beta libraries relied on iRepertoire HTBI primers, and CDR3 regions underwent Arm-PCR. TCRdb used MiXCR to reprocess the multiplex PCR reads, holding one entry per CDR3 protein. The sample holds 350,000 to 550,000 distinct CDR3 sequences; around 17% are singletons and the top ten take 20% to 25%. This sample stems from a study of regulatory T cells in long-lasting Graves disease. Germline assignment: CDR1 MNHEY and CDR2 SMNVEV (reference sequence). V was clipped by 0 bases and J by 3 bases, with 11 bases between them. The CDR3 is made up of 16 amino acids. Study findings and constraints: Persistent disease preferred TRBV28, TRBJ1-2 and TRBJ2-5; new disease, TRBV20-1 and TRBJ2-1.

The same sample was also used in a study of T cells in Graves' hyperthyroidism and ophthalmopathy.

The chain carries TRBV27 and TRBJ2-2, with a possible D match to TRBD2 (6 bases). The TCR comes from a woman in her late teens or twenties with Graves disease. The sample in question was peripheral blood mononuclear cells (PBMCs), obtained at new diagnosis, from a patient treated with antithyroid drugs. The CDR3 DNA reads TGTGCCAGCAGTTTATCGGCGGGACGCTACACCGGGGAGCTGTTTTTT. This translates into CASSLSAGRYTGELFF.